These T cell receptor beta chains were read from a single sample in a study of blood T cell repertoires in COVID-19. Produced via immunoSEQ multiplex PCR; TCRdb's table is partial and in-frame only. Of around 97,000 clones in the sample, more than 80% are singletons; the top ten hold more than 10%. The sequencing input was peripheral blood. The receptors were sampled from a human donor in a cohort sampled during active COVID-19. CDR3s include the opening cysteine and the closing phenylalanine or tryptophan. D genes are given only for firm matches. Clone size appears in some rows only: once, few, many, or a class for an expanded clone.

>TRBJ1-1|-|-|TRBV5-6
TGTGCCAGCCGCCCGCGGGGGGCGCCCACTGAAGCTTTCTTT
CASRPRGAPTEAFF
>TRBJ2-7|TRBD2|few|TRBV7-8
TGTGCCAGCAGCTTAGAATTAAGACTAGCGCAATACGAGCAGTACTTC
CASSLELRLAQYEQYF
>TRBJ1-2|-|once|TRBV19
TGTGCCAGTAATGGTGATTGGGGGGTATATGGCTACACCTTC
CASNGDWGVYGYTF
>TRBJ2-2|-|-|TRBV5-1
TGCGCCAGCAGCTTGGCCGTATCGGGAAACACCGGGGAGCTGTTTTTT
CASSLAVSGNTGELFF
>TRBJ1-5|-|-|TRBV12-5
TGTGCTAGTGGTTTGGGTCAAAATAGCAATCAGCCCCAGCATTTT
CASGLGQNSNQPQHF
>TRBJ2-7|-|-|TRBV11-2
TGTGCCAGCAGCTTAGGTCTGGGCCAGATCTACGAGCAGTACTTC
CASSLGLGQIYEQYF
>TRBJ1-1|-|-|TRBV7-3
TGTGCCAGCAGCTTAACGGCGGCCGGGAACACTGAAGCTTTCTTT
CASSLTAAGNTEAFF
>TRBJ2-3|TRBD2|-|TRBV11-1
TGTGCCAGCAGCTCGAGGACTAGCGGGGGGAAAGATACGCAGTATTTT
CASSSRTSGGKDTQYF
>TRBJ1-1|-|-|TRBV19
TGTGCCAGTAGTATTTTAAAGGCGGGGGAAGCTTTCTTT
CASSILKAGEAFF
>TRBJ1-5|TRBD1|-|TRBV5-6
TGTGCCAGCAGCTCCGGACAGGGACACAATCAGCCCCAGCATTTT
CASSSGQGHNQPQHF
>TRBJ1-1|-|-|TRBV9
TGTGCCAGCAGTCCAGCCCTCGACAGATACACTGAAGCTTTCTTT
CASSPALDRYTEAFF
>TRBJ1-2|-|-|TRBV24-1
TGTCCCCAGGGTGGACCAAACTATGGCTACACCTTC
CPQGGPNYGYTF
>TRBJ1-5|-|-|TRBV7-2
TGTGCCAGCAGCTTAGGGGGGGTGACAGAGCCCCAGCATTTT
CASSLGGVTEPQHF
>TRBJ1-2|TRBD1|-|TRBV6-2/TRBV6-3
TGTGCCAGCAGTTACCCCGGGACAGTCTATGGCTACACCTTC
CASSYPGTVYGYTF
>TRBJ2-2|TRBD2|-|TRBV7-6
TGTGCCAGCAGCCCCGGGGGGGCGAGGAACACCGGGGAGCTGTTTTTT
CASSPGGARNTGELFF
>TRBJ2-5|TRBD2|-|TRBV7-2
TGTGCCAGCAGCTCAGCGGGGGGGCGGAGGGAGACCCAGTACTTC
CASSSAGGRRETQYF
>TRBJ1-5|TRBD1|-|TRBV12-5
TGTGCTAGTGCTGTCACAGGGGCCAGCAATCAGCCCCAGCATTTT
CASAVTGASNQPQHF
>TRBJ2-5|TRBD2|-|TRBV5-5
TGTGCCAGCAGTAATCTGCGGGGGCAAGAGACCCAGTACTTC
CASSNLRGQETQYF
>TRBJ1-2|-|-|TRBV7-6
TGTGCCAGCAGCTCCAACGGGTGGTCCGGCTACACCTTC
CASSSNGWSGYTF
>TRBJ1-1|-|-|TRBV3-1/TRBV3-2
TGTGCCAGCAGCCACCGTGGGAGCGCTGAAGCTTTCTTT
CASSHRGSAEAFF
>TRBJ2-3|-|-|TRBV9
TGTGCCAGCAGCGCACTGCTCACAGATACGCAGTATTTT
CASSALLTDTQYF
>TRBJ2-3|-|-|TRBV27
TGTGCCAGCAGTTTAGCCCGTGGGCCCGCGTATTTT
CASSLARGPAYF
>TRBJ1-5|-|once|TRBV5-6
TGTGCCAGCACCTCCTTGGGGGCAACGGGCCAGCCCCAGCATTTT
CASTSLGATGQPQHF
>TRBJ2-1|TRBD2|-|TRBV7-2
TGTGCCAGCAGCTTAGAAGTAACGGGGGGACGGGAGCAGTTCTTC
CASSLEVTGGREQFF
>TRBJ1-2|TRBD1|-|TRBV5-1
TGCGCCAGCAGCCCGGGACAGGGTAACTATGGCTACACCTTC
CASSPGQGNYGYTF
>TRBJ2-3|TRBD2|-|TRBV4-1
TGCGCCAGCAGCCATTTCGCGGGGGGGCCAGAGGATACGCAGTATTTT
CASSHFAGGPEDTQYF
>TRBJ1-1|-|-|TRBV5-1
TGCGCCAGCAGCTTGGCCCGGACAGACGGGAACACTGAAGCTTTCTTT
CASSLARTDGNTEAFF
>TRBJ1-5|TRBD1|once|TRBV3-1/TRBV3-2
TGTGCCAGCAGCCAAGGACAGGGGGTCAATCAGCCCCAGCATTTT
CASSQGQGVNQPQHF
>TRBJ2-7|TRBD1|few|TRBV6-2/TRBV6-3
TGTGCCAGCAGTTACGCCCAGGGGGCCTACTACGAGCAGTACTTC
CASSYAQGAYYEQYF
>TRBJ1-3|-|-|TRBV25-1
TGTGCCAGCAGACAGGTGAATGGAAACACCATATATTTT
CASRQVNGNTIYF
>TRBJ1-3|-|-|TRBV21-1
TGTGCCAGCAGCAAAGAATGGACAGAATCTGGAAACACCATATATTTT
CASSKEWTESGNTIYF
>TRBJ1-4|TRBD1|-|TRBV4-1
TGCGCCAGCAGCCGAATCCCCGGGACAGATGAAAAACTGTTTTTT
CASSRIPGTDEKLFF
>TRBJ2-2|TRBD2|-|TRBV3-1/TRBV3-2
TGTGCCAGCAGCCAAACGGGCCGAGCGGGGTCCGGGGAGCTGTTTTTT
CASSQTGRAGSGELFF
>TRBJ2-3|-|-|TRBV7-2
TGTGCCAGCAGTCAGGGGTGGGCAGATACGCAGTATTTT
CASSQGWADTQYF